A selection of T cell receptor beta chains follows, all from one sample in a study of blood T cells in healthy people across ages. TCRdb ran MiXCR on the 5' RACE reads and lists one entry per CDR3 protein. The sample has fewer than 700,000 distinct CDR3 sequences, around half seen once. Sequenced: blood. Receptor source: a man older than 75 in good health. The CDR3 runs from the conserved cysteine through the conserved F or W.

j_call	v_call	cdr3_aa
TRBJ2-1	TRBV3-1	CASSQAVQGPTGDEQFF
TRBJ2-1	TRBV7-2	CASSVGRGNEQFF
TRBJ2-3	TRBV20-1	CSATAGLTTDTQYF
TRBJ2-7	TRBV20-1	CSASPGLEDEQYF
TRBJ2-3	TRBV3-1	CASSQGYRVDTQYF
NA	TRBV7-2	CASSLGRGQTQYF
TRBJ2-1	TRBV18	CASSSRGLAGGSNNEQFF
TRBJ2-3	TRBV9	CASSPERGGSTDTQYF
TRBJ2-5	TRBV3-1	CASSPRGLQETQYF
NA	TRBV7-9	CASSFGLAEVTQYF
TRBJ2-1	TRBV13	CASSFRLAGEAYNEQFF
NA	TRBV7-2	CASSIHRGGAYEQYF
TRBJ1-1	TRBV7-3	CASSPGHTNTEAFF
TRBJ2-4	TRBV7-8	CASSLEGNGAKNIQYF
TRBJ1-1	TRBV20-1	CSASNRGVGEAFF
TRBJ1-2	TRBV20-1	CSARKKAQSLSFNYGYTF
TRBJ2-7	TRBV28	CASRSGQGAQRGQYF
TRBJ1-1	TRBV5-1	CASSARQGVVDTEAFF
TRBJ2-5	TRBV7-9	CASTWGTSGEDPQYF
TRBJ2-1	TRBV18	CASRPGGGSYNEQFF
TRBJ2-7	TRBV7-9	CASSPTSGDSYEQYF
TRBJ2-7	TRBV5-1	CASSLAPSGGALTYEQYF
TRBJ1-4	TRBV20-1	CSANTGGPWNEKLFF
TRBJ2-7	TRBV20-1	CSARGRTGYERYF
TRBJ2-3	TRBV20-1	CSARRAGGLGTDTQYF
TRBJ1-2	TRBV7-9	CASSSQSNDGYTF
TRBJ1-2	TRBV20-1	CSASEQVYGYTF
NA	TRBV7-2	CASSFLRGPETQYF
TRBJ2-5	TRBV6-5	CVSSYSRVGMETQYF
TRBJ2-5	TRBV20-1	CSARGQGNQETQYF
TRBJ2-6	TRBV6-4	CASSVVGANVLTF
TRBJ2-1	TRBV6-6	CASSPNRRGRINEQFF
TRBJ1-5	TRBV11-2	CASSLQNNQPQHF
TRBJ2-5	TRBV5-1	CASSLGLAGLQETQYF
NA	TRBV20-1	CGAGGLAGNPLYEQYF
TRBJ2-7	TRBV29-1	CSATTGGGSYEQYF
TRBJ2-5	TRBV7-3	CASSFSWSETQYF
TRBJ2-1	TRBV7-8	CASSSPSGTSSQYEQFF
TRBJ2-7	TRBV7-4	CASSSAGPREQYF
TRBJ2-3	TRBV20-1	CSARGWEGLFLKRDTQYF
TRBJ2-5	TRBV7-9	CASSLGAGTQETQYF
TRBJ1-1	TRBV12-3/TRBV12-4	CASGKGTEAFF
TRBJ2-3	TRBV7-9	CASSRGQGRSDTQYF
TRBJ1-2	TRBV6-5	CASSRDSYAEYGYTF
TRBJ2-3	TRBV7-9	CASSQSRGGSTDTQYF
TRBJ2-2	TRBV3-1	CASSQEPTSGELFF
TRBJ1-4	TRBV5-1	CASSLGSATEREKLFF
TRBJ2-3	TRBV29-1	CSVVPSRSGGSTDTQYF
TRBJ1-1	TRBV5-1	CASSLRRHQNTEAFF
TRBJ2-7	TRBV20-1	CSARGGTGMLDEQYF
NA	TRBV6-2/TRBV6-3	CASTETSGRRYEQYF
TRBJ2-1	TRBV20-1	CSAPAPGTANEQFF
TRBJ2-3	TRBV27	CASSSLGTAGDTQYF